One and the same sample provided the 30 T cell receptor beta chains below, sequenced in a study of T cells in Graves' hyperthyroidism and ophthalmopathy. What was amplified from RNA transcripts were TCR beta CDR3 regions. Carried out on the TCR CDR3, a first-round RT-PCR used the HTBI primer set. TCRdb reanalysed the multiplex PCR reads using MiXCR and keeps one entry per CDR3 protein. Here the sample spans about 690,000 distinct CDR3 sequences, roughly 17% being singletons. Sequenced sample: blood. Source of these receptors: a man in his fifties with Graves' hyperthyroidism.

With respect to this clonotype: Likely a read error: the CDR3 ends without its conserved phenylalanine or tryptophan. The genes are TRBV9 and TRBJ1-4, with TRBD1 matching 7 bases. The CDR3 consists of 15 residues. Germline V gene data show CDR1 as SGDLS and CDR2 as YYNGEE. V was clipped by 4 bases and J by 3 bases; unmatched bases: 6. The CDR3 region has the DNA TGTGCCAGCAGCATACAGGGGTTAGCTAATGAAAAACTGTTTCTT. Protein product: CASSIQGLANEKLFL.

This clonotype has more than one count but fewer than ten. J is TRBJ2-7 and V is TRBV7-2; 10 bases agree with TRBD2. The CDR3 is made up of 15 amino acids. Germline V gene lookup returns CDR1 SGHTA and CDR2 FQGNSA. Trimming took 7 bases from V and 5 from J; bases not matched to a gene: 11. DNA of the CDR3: TGTGCCAGCATCAACAGGGCTAGCGGGAGCCACGAGCAGTACTTC. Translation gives CASINRASGSHEQYF.

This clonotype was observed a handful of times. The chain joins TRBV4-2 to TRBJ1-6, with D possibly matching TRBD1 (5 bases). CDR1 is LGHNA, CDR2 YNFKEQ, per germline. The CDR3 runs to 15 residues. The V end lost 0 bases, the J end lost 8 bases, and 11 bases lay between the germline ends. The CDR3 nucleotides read TGTGCCAGCAGCCAAGAGTTCGGGGACTATTCACCCCTCCACTTT. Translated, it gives CASSQEFGDYSPLHF.

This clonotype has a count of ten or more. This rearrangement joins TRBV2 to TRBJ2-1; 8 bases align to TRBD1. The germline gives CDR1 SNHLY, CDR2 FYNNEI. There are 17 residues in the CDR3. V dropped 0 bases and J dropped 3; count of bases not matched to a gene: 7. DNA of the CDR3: TGTGCCAGCAGTGAAGCGCCCGGGACAGGCTACTACAATGAGCAGTTCTTC. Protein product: CASSEAPGTGYYNEQFF.

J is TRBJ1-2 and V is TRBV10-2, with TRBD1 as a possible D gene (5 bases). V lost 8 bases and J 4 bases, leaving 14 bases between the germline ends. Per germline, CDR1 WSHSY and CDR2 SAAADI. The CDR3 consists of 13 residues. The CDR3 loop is CASLNQGSYGYTF. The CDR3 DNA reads TGCGCCAGCCTCAATCAGGGATCCTATGGCTACACCTTC.

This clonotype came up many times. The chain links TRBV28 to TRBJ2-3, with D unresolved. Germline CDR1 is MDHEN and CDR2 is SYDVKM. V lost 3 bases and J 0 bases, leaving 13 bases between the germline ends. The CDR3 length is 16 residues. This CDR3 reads CASSLVATFSTDTQYF. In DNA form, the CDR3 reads TGTGCCAGCAGTTTGGTGGCGACATTTAGCACAGATACGCAGTATTTT.

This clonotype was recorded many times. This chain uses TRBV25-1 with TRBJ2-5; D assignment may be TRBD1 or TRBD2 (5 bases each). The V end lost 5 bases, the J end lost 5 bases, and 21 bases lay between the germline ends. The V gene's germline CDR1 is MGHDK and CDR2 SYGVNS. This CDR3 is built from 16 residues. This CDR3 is CASSPTAAYLVETQYF. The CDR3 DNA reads TGTGCCAGCAGTCCGACAGCGGCGTATCTGGTCGAGACCCAGTACTTC.

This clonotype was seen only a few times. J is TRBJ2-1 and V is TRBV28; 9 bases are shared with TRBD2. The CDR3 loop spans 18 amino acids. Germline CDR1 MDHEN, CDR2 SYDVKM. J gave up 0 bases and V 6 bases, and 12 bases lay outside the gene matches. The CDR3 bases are TGTGCCAGCAGCCTACCCCCTAGCGGGAACAGCTCCTACAATGAGCAGTTCTTC. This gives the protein CASSLPPSGNSSYNEQFF.

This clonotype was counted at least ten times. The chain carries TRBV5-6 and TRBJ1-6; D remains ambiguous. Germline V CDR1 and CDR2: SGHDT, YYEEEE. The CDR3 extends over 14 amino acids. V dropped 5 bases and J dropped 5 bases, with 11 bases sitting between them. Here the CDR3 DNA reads TGTGCCAGCAGTCACCGACGGGATAATTCACCCCTCCACTTT. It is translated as CASSHRRDNSPLHF. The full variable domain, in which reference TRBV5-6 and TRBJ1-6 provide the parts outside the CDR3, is DAGVTQSPTHLIKTRGQQVTLRCSPKSGHDTVSWYQQALGQGPQFIFQYYEEEERQRGNFPDRFSGHQFPNYSSELNVNALLLGDSALYLCASSHRRDNSPLHFGNGTRLTVT.

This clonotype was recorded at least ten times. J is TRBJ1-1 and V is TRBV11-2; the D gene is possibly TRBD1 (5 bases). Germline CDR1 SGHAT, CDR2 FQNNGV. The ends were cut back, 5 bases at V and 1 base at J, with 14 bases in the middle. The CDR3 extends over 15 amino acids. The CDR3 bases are TGTGCCAGCAGCCAATCCCTCGGACAGAACACTGAAGCTTTCTTT. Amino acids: CASSQSLGQNTEAFF.

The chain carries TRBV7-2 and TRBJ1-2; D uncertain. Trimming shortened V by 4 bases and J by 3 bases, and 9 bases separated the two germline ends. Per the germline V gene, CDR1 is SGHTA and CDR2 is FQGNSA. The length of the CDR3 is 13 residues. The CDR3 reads CASSSSEDYGYTF. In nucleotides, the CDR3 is TGTGCCAGCAGCTCCAGCGAGGACTATGGCTACACCTTC.

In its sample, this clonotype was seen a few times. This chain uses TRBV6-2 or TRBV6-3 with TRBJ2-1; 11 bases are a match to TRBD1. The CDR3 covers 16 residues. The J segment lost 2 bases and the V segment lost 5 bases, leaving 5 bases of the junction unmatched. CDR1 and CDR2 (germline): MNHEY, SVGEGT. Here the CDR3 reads CASSPRTGGPYNEQFF. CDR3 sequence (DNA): TGTGCCAGCAGTCCCAGGACAGGGGGCCCCTACAATGAGCAGTTCTTC.

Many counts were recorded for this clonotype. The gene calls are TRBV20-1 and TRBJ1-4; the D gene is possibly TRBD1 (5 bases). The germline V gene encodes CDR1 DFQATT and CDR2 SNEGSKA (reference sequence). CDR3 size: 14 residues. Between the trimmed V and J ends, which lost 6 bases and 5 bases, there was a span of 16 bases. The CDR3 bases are TGCAGTGCGACGGGAGGGGAGCAGAATGAAAAACTGTTTTTT. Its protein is CSATGGEQNEKLFF.

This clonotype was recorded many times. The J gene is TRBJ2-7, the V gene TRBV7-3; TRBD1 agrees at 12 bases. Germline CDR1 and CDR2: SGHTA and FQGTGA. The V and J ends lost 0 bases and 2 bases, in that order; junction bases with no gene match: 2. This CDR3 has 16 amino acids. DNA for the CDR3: TGTGCCAGCAGCTTAACGGGACAGGGGGCCACCTACGAGCAGTACTTC. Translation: CASSLTGQGATYEQYF.

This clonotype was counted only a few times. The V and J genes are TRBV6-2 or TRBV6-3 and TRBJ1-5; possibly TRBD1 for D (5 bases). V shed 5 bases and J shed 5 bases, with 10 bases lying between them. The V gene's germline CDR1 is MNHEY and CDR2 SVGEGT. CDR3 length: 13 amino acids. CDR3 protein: CASSDDRYQPQHF. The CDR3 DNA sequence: TGTGCCAGCAGTGACGACAGATATCAGCCCCAGCATTTT.

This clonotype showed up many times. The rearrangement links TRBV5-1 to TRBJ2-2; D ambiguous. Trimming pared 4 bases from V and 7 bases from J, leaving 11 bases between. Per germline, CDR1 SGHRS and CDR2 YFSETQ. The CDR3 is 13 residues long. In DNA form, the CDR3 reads TGCGCCAGCAGCCTGGGGTTCGGCGGGGAGCTGTTTTTT. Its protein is CASSLGFGGELFF.

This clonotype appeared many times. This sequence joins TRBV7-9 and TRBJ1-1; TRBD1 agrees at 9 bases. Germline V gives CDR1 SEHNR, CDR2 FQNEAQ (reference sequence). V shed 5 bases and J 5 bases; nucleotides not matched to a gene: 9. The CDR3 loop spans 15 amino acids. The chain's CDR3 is CASSLTMTGGTEAFF. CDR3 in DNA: TGTGCCAGCAGCCTCACAATGACAGGGGGGACTGAAGCTTTCTTT.

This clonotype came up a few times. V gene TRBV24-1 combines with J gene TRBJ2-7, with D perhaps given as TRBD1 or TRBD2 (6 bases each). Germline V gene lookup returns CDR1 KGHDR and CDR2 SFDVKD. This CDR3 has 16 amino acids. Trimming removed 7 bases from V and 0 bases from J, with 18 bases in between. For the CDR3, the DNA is TGTGCCACCAGCACTGGGGGGCAGACCCGCTCCTACGAGCAGTACTTC. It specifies CATSTGGQTRSYEQYF.

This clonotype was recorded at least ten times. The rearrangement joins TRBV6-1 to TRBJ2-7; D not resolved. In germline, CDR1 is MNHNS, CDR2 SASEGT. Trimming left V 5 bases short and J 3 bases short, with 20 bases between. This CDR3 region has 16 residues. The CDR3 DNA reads TGTGCCAGCAGTCGACTCATCCGAGCGACGAGCTACGAGCAGTACTTC. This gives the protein CASSRLIRATSYEQYF.

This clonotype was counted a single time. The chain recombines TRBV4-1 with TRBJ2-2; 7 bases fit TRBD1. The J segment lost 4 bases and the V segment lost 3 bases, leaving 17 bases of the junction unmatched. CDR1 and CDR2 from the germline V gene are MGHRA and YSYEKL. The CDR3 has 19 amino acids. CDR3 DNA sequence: TGCGCCAGCAGCCAGGACCGACCGGGACAGTCGGAGAGCACCGGGGAGCTGTTTTTT. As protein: CASSQDRPGQSESTGELFF.

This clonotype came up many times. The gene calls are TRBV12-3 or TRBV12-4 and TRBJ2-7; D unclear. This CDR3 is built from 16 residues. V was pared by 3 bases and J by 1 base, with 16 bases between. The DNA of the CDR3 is TGTGCCAGCAGTTTCGTGGGCTCTCCCACTTCCTACGAGCAGTACTTC. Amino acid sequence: CASSFVGSPTSYEQYF.

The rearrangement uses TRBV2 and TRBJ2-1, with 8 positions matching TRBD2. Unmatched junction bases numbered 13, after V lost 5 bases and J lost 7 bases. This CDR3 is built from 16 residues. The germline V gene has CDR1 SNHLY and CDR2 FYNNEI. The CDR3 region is CASSQTGTSGINEQFF. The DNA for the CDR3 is TGTGCCAGCAGTCAGACCGGGACTAGTGGCATAAATGAGCAGTTCTTC.

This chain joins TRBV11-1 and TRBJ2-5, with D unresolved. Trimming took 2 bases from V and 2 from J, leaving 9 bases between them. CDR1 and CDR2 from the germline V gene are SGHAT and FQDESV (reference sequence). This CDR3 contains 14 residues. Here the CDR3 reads CASSLTDMQETQYF. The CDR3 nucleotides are TGTGCCAGCAGCTTAACAGACATGCAAGAGACCCAGTACTTC.

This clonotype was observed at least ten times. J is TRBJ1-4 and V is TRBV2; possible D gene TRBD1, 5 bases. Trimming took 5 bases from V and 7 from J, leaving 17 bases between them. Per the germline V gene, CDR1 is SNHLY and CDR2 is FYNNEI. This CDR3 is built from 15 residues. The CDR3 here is CASSSRGAGSEKLFF. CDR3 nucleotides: TGTGCCAGCAGTTCCCGAGGGGCCGGGAGTGAAAAACTGTTTTTT.

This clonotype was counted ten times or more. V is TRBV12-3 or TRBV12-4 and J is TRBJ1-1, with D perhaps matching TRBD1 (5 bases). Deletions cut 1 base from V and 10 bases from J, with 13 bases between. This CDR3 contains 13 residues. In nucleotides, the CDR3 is TGTGCCAGCAGTTTAGGGGGGACGCCTAGAGCTTTCTTT. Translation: CASSLGGTPRAFF.

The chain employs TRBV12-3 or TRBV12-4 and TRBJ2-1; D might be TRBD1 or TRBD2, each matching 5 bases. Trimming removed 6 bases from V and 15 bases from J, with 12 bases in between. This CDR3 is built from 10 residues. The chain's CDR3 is CASSGTRPFF. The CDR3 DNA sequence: TGTGCCAGCAGCGGGACCCGTCCGTTCTTC.

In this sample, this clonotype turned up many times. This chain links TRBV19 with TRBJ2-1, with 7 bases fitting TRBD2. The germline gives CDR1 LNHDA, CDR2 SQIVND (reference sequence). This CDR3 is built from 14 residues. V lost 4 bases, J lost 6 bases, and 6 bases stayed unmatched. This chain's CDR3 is CASSTGGEPNEQFF. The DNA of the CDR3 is TGTGCCAGTAGTACGGGGGGTGAACCCAATGAGCAGTTCTTC.

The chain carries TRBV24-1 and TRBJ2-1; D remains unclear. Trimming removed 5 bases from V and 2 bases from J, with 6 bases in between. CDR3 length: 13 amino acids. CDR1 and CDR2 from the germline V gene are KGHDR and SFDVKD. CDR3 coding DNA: TGTGCCACCAGTGGTCAGCCCTACAATGAGCAGTTCTTC. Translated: CATSGQPYNEQFF.

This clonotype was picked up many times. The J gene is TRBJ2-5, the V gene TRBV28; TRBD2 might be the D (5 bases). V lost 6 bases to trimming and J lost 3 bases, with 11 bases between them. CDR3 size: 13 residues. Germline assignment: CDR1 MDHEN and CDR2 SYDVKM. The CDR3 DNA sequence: TGTGCCAGCAGCCTGGGGAGAGAAGAGACCCAGTACTTC. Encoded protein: CASSLGREETQYF. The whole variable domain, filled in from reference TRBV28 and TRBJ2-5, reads DVKVTQSSRYLVKRTGEKVFLECVQDMDHENMFWYRQDPGLGLRLIYFSYDVKMKEKGDIPEGYSVSREKKERFSLILESASTNQTSMYLCASSLGREETQYFGPGTRLLVL.

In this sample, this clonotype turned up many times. The CDR3 DNA is TGTGCCAGCAGTGCCCGGGGGCTTCCCACAGATACGCAGTATTTT. Translation: CASSARGLPTDTQYF. The V call is TRBV25-1, the J call TRBJ2-3; D may correspond to TRBD1 or TRBD2 (6 bases each). The V end was cut by 4 bases, the J end by 2 bases, with 13 bases between. Looked up from germline, CDR1 is MGHDK and CDR2 is SYGVNS. This CDR3 has 15 residues. Variable domain in full (rest from reference TRBV25-1 and TRBJ2-3): EADIYQTPRYLVIGTGKKITLECSQTMGHDKMYWYQQDPGMELHLIHYSYGVNSTEKGDLSSESTVSRIRTEHFPLTLESARPSHTSQYLCASSARGLPTDTQYFGPGTRLTVL.